The present T cell receptor (beta chain) was sequenced within a study of post-analysis software for immune sequencing data. In the study overall: Relapsing-remitting, secondary progressive and progressive-relapsing forms of multiple sclerosis all featured among disease courses. Notes on the study in general: Analysis by F measure revealed that same-batch samples clustered strongly together. Five TRBV segments, including TRBV5-6, TRBV5-1 and TRBV20-1, were more frequent in patients than controls. Normalized Chao1 diversity was significantly lower in multiple sclerosis patients than in controls.

Per germline, CDR1 MGHRA and CDR2 YSYEKL. The CDR3 consists of 15 residues. V dropped 2 bases and J dropped 0 bases, with 11 bases sitting between them. Libraries were made from TCR beta cDNA, and they carried unique molecular identifiers. One entry per CDR3 protein, called by TCRdb with MiXCR from the PCR reads. This sample has roughly 430,000 distinct CDR3 sequences, with approximately 39% found just once. Comment on this clonotype: Its specificity is not known.

The source is a girl aged 2-9 years with multiple sclerosis. The chain recombines TRBV4-1 with TRBJ2-7, with D possibly TRBD2 on 5 matching bases. Sequencing was carried out using blood. CDR3 sequence (DNA): TGCGCCAGCAGCCAACTAACGGGAATCTCCTACGAGCAGTACTTC. It translates to CASSQLTGISYEQYF.